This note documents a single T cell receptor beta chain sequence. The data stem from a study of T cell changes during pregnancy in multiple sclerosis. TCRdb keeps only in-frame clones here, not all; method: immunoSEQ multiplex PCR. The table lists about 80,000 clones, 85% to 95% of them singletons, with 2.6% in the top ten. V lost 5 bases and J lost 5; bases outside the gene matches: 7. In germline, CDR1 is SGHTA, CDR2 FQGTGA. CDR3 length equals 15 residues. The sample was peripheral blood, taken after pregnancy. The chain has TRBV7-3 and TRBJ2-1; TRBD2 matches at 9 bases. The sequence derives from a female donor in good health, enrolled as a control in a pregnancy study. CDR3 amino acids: CASSALAGPNNEQFF. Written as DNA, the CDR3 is TGTGCCAGCAGCGCGCTAGCGGGGCCTAACAATGAGCAGTTCTTC. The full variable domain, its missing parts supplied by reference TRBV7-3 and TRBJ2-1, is GAGVSQTPSNKVTEKGKYVELRCDPISGHTALYWYRQSLGQGPEFLIYFQGTGAADDSGLPNDRFFAVRPEGSVSTLKIQRTERGDSAVYLCASSALAGPNNEQFFGPGTRLTVL.